The 8 T cell receptor beta chains in this list originate from one sample, sequenced in a study of regulatory T cells in long-lasting Graves disease (dated by TCRdb to 2020 to 2022). The library was produced with multiplex PCR. Sequencer: Illumina HiSeq 4000. To build TCR beta libraries, CDR3 regions were amplified by Arm-PCR using iRepertoire HTBI primers. TCRdb trimmed the raw reads at Q25, called clones with MiXCR and kept productive beta chains. All rows with the same CDR3 protein become a single entry with the most common DNA and genes. The sample records approximately 400,000 distinct CDR3 sequences, 15% of which are singletons. The ten largest account for about 8.3% of the sample. What the time point label conveys for this sample: newly diagnosed GD, antithyroid drugs for less than 3 months. RNA was extracted from PBMCs in TRIzol for both TCR sequencing and RNA sequencing. The data were also submitted as part of a second study, on T cells in Graves' hyperthyroidism and ophthalmopathy.

The specimen was peripheral blood mononuclear cells (PBMCs), collected at new diagnosis, from a patient treated with antithyroid drugs. The receptors shown here come from a woman between 40 and 55 years old with Graves disease. Donor details come from another sample of the same person, matched by shared clones.

This clonotype came up many times. V and J are TRBV11-2 and TRBJ2-2, with D possibly matching TRBD1 (6 bases). The germline gives CDR1 SGHAT, CDR2 FQNNGV. The V gene lost 4 bases and the J gene lost 4 bases, with 13 bases spanning the gap. CDR3 length equals 15 residues. Written as DNA, the CDR3 is TGTGCCAGCAGCTCAGTGGGCAGGGGCACCGGGGAGCTGTTTTTT. Its translation is CASSSVGRGTGELFF.

The chain couples TRBV6-1 to TRBJ1-5, with 12 positions matching TRBD1. The CDR3 covers 16 residues. The J segment lost 5 bases and the V segment lost 10 bases, leaving 12 bases of the junction unmatched. CDR1 and CDR2 (germline): MNHNS, SASEGT. The DNA of the CDR3 is TGTGCCACCAGGGGACGGGGACAGGGGGCGGATCAGCCCCAGCATTTT. Protein product: CATRGRGQGADQPQHF.

The sample holds many counts of this clonotype. The CDR3 loop is CATNSGLAGGPWDEQFF. CDR3 bases: TGTGCCACCAATAGTGGGCTAGCGGGAGGACCCTGGGATGAGCAGTTCTTC. This rearrangement joins TRBV7-8 to TRBJ2-1; 11 bases fit TRBD2. Germline assignment: CDR1 SGHVS and CDR2 FQNEAQ. Trimming at V came to 10 bases and at J to 8 bases, leaving 19 bases not matched to a gene. The CDR3 has 17 residues.

This clonotype has ten or more counts. The chain joins TRBV28 to TRBJ2-7; a weak D match, TRBD1 (5 bases). This CDR3 has 13 residues. V lost 3 bases and J lost 1, with 7 bases in between. Per the germline V gene, CDR1 is MDHEN and CDR2 is SYDVKM. CDR3 sequence: CASSFQGSYEQYF. The CDR3 region has the DNA TGTGCCAGCAGTTTCCAGGGTTCCTACGAGCAGTACTTC.

This chain joins TRBV28 and TRBJ2-3; the match to TRBD1 covers 9 bases. Trimming removed 3 bases from V and 5 bases from J; junction bases left unmatched: 9. The CDR3 is made up of 16 amino acids. The germline CDR1 and CDR2 sequences are MDHEN and SYDVKM. CDR3 sequence: CASSFAGRGQGDTQYF. The CDR3 region has the DNA TGTGCCAGCAGTTTTGCGGGCCGGGGACAGGGAGATACGCAGTATTTT. Complete variable domain (other parts from reference TRBV28 and TRBJ2-3): DVKVTQSSRYLVKRTGEKVFLECVQDMDHENMFWYRQDPGLGLRLIYFSYDVKMKEKGDIPEGYSVSREKKERFSLILESASTNQTSMYLCASSFAGRGQGDTQYFGPGTRLTVL.

V is TRBV12-3 or TRBV12-4 and J is TRBJ2-3; no clear D gene. This CDR3 has 14 residues. V was trimmed by 5 bases and J by 2 bases, leaving 11 bases between them. The CDR3 DNA reads as TGTGCCAGCAGTCCATTCGCTACCACAGATACGCAGTATTTT. Its protein product is CASSPFATTDTQYF.

The chain has TRBV19 and TRBJ1-3; perhaps TRBD1 as D (5 bases). The length of the CDR3 is 16 residues. V lost 3 bases to trimming and J lost 0 bases, with 12 bases between them. CDR1 and CDR2 (germline): LNHDA, SQIVND (reference sequence). The CDR3 sequence: CASSIRGILSGNTIYF. CDR3 nucleotides: TGTGCCAGTAGTATTAGGGGAATTCTCTCTGGAAACACCATATATTTT.

This clonotype was counted many times. The germline gene is not matched at one end of the junction; a read error may be the cause. The genes are TRBV7-7 and TRBJ2-1; possibly TRBD2 for D (5 bases). Germline values: CDR1 SSHAT, CDR2 FNYEAQ (reference sequence). This CDR3 has 17 amino acids. In nucleotides, the CDR3 is TGTGCTAGCAGCCCTTACCCTAGCCTAAGCTCCTACAATGAGCAGTTCTTC. It encodes CASSPYPSLSSYNEQFF.